The subject of this entry is one T cell receptor (beta chain). TCRdb itself ran the 5' RACE reads through MiXCR, one entry per CDR3 protein. The table records roughly 140,000 distinct CDR3 sequences, around 43% of them present only once. This sample was included in a study of CD8 T cells in ankylosing spondylitis. CDR1 and CDR2 from the germline V gene are WSHSY and SAAADI. V gave up 2 bases and J gave up 0 bases; unmatched junction bases: 5. The CDR3 totals 17 residues. This chain joins TRBV10-2 and TRBJ2-1; 9 nucleotides match TRBD2. The sequencing input was synovial fluid, either unsorted or a sorted T cell fraction (not recorded which). This receptor was obtained from a male donor with ankylosing spondylitis. The CDR3 nucleotides read TGCGCCAGCAGTGAGACTAGCGGGCGGAGCTCCTACAATGAGCAGTTCTTC. Protein product: CASSETSGRSSYNEQFF.